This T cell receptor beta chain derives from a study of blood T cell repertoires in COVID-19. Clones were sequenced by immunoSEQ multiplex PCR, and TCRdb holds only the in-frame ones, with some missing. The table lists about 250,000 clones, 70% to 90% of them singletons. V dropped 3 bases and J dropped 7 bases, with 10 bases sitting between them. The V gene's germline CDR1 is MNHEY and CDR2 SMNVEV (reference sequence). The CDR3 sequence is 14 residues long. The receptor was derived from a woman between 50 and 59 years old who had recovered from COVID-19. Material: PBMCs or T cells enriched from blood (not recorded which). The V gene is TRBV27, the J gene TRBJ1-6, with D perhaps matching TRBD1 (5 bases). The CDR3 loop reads CASSFRGSNSPLHF. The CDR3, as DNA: TGTGCCAGCAGTTTTAGGGGCTCCAATTCACCCCTCCACTTT.